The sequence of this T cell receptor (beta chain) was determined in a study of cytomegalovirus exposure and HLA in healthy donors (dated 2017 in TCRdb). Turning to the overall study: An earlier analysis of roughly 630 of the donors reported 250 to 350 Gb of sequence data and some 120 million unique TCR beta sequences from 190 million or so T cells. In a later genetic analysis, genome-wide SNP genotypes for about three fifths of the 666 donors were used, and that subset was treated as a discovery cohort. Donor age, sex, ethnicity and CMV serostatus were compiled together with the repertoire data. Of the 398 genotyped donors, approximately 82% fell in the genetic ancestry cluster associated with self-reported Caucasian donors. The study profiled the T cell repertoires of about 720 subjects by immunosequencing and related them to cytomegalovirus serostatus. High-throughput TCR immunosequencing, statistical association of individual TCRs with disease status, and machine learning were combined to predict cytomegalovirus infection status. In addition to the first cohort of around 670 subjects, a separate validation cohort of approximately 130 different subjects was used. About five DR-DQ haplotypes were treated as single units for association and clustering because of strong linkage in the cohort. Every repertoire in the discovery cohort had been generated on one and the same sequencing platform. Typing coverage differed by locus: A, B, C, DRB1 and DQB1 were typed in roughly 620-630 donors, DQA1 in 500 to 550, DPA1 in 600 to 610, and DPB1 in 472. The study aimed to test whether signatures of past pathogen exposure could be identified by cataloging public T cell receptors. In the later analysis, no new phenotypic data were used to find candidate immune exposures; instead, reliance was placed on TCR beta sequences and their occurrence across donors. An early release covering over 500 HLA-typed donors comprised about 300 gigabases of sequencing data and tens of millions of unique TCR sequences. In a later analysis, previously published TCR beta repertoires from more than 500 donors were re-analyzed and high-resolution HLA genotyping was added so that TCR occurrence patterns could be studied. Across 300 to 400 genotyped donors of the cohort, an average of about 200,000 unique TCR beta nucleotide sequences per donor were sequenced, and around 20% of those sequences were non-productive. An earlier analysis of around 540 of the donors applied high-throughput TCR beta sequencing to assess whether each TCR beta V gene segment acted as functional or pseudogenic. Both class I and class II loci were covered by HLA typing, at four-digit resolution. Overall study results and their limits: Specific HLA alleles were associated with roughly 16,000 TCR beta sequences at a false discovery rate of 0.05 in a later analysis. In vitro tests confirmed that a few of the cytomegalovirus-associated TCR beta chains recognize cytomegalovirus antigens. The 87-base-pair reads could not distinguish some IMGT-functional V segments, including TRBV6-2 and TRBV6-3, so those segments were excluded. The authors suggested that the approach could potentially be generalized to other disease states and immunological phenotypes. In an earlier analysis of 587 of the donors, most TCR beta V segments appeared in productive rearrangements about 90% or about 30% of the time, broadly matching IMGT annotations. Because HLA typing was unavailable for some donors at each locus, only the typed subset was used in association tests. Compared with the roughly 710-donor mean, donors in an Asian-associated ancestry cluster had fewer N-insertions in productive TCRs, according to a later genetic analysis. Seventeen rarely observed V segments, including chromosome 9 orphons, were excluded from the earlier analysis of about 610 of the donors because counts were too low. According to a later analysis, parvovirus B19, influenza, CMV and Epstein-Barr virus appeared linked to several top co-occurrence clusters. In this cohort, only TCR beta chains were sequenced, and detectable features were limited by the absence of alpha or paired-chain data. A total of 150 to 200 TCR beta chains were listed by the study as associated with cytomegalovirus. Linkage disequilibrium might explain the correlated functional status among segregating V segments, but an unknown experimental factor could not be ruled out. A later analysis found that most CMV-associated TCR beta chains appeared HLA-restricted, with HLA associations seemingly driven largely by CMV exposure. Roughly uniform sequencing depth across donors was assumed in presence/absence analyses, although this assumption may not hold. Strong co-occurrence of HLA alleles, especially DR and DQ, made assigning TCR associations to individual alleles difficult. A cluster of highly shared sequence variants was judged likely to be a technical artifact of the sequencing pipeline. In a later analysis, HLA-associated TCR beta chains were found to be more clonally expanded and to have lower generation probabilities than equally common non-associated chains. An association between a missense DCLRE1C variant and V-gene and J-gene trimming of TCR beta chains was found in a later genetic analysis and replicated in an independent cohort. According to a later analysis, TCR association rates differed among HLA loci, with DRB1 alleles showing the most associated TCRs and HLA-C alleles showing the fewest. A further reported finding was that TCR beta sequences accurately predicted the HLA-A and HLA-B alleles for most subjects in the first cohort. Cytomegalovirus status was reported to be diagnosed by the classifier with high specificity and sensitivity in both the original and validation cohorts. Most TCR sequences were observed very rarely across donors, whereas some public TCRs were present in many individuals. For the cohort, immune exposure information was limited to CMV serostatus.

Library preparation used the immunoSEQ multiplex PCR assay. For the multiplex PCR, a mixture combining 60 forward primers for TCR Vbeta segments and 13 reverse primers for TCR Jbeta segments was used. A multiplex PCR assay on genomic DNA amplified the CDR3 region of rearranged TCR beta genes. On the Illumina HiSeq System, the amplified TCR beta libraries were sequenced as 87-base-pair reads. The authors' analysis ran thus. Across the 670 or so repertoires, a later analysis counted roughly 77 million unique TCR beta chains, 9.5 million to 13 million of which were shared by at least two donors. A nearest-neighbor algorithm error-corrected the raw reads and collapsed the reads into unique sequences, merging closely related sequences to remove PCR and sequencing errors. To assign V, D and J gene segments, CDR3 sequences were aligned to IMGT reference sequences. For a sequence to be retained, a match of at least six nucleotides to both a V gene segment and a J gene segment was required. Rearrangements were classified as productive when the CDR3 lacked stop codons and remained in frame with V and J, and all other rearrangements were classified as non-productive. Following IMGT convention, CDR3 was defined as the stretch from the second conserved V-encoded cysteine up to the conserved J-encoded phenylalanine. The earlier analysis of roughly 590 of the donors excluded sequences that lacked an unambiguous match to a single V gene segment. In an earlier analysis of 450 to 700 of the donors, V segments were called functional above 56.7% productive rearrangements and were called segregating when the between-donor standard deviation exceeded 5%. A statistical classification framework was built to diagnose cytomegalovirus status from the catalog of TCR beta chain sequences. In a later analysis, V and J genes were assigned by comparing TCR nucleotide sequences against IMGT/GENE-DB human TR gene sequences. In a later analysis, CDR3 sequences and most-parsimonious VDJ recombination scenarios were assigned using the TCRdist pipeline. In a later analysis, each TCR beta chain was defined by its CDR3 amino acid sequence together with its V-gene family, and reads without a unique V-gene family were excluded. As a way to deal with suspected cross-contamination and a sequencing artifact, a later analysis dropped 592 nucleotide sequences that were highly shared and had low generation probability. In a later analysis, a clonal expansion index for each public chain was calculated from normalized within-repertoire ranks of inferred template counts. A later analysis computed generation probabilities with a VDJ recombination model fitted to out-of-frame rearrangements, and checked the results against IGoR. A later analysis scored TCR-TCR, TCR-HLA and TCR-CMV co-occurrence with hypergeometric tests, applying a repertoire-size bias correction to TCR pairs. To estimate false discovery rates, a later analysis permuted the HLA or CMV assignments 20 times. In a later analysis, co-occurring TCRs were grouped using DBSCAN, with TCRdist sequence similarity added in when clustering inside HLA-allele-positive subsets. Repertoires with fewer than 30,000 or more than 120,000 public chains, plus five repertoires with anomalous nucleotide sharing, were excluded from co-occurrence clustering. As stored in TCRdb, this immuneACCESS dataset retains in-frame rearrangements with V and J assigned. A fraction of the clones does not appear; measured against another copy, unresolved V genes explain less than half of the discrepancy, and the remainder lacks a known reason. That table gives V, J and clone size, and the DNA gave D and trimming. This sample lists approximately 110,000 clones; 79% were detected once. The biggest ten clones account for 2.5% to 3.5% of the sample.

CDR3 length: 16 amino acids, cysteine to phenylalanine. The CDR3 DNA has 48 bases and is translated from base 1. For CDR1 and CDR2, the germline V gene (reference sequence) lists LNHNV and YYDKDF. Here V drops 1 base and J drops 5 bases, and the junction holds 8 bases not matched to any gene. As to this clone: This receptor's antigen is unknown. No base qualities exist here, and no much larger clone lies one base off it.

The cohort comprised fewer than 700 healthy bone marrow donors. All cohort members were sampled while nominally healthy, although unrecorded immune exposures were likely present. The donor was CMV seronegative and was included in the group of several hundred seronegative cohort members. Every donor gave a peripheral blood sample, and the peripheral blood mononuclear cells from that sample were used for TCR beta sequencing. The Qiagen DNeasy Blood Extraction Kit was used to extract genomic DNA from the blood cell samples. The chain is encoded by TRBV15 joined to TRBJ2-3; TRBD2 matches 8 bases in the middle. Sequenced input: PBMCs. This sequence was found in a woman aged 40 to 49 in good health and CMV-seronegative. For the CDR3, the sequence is CATSRGRAGGRDTQYF. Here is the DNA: TGTGCCACCAGCAGAGGAAGGGCGGGAGGTAGAGATACGCAGTATTTT.